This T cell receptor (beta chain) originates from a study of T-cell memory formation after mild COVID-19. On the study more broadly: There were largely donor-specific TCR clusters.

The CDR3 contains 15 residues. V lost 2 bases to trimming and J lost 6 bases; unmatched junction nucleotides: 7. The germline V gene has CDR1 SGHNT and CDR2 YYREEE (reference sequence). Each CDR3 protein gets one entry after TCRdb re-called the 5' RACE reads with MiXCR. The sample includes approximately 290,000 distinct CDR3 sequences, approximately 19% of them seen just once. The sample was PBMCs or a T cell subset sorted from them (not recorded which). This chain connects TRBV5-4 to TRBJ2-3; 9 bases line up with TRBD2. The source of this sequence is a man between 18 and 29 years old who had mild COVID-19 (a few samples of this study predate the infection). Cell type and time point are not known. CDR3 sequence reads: CASSFRGGGADTQYF. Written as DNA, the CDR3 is TGTGCCAGCAGCTTCCGGGGCGGGGGGGCTGATACGCAGTATTTT. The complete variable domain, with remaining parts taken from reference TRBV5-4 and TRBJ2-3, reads ETGVTQSPTHLIKTRGQQVTLRCSSQSGHNTVSWYQQALGQGPQFIFQYYREEENGRGNFPPRFSGLQFPNYSSELNVNALELDDSALYLCASSFRGGGADTQYFGPGTRLTVL.